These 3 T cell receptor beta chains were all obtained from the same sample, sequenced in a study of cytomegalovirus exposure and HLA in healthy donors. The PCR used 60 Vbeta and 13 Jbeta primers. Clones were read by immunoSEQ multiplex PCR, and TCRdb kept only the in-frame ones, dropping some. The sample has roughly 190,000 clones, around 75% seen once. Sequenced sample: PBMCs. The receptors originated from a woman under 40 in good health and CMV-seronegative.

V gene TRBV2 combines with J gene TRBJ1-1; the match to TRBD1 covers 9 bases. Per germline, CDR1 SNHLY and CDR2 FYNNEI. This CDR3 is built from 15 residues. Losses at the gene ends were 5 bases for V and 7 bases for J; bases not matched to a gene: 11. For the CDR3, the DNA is TGTGCCAGCAGTCCTAGGACAGGGGCCCCTCTTGAAGCTTTCTTT. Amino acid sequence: CASSPRTGAPLEAFF.

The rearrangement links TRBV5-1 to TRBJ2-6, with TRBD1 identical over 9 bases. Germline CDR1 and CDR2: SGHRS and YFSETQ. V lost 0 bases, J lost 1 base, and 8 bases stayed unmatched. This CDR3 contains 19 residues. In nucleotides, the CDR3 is TGCGCCAGCAGCTTGGCTGTCCGGACAGGGGAATCTGGGGCCAACGTCCTGACTTTC. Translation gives CASSLAVRTGESGANVLTF.

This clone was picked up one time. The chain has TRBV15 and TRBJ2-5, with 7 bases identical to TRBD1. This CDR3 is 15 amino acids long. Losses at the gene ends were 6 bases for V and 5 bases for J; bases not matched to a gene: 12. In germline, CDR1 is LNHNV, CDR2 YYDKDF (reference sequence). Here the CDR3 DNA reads TGTGCCACCAGATTCGGACAGGCGGACGTCGAGACCCAGTACTTC. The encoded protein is CATRFGQADVETQYF.